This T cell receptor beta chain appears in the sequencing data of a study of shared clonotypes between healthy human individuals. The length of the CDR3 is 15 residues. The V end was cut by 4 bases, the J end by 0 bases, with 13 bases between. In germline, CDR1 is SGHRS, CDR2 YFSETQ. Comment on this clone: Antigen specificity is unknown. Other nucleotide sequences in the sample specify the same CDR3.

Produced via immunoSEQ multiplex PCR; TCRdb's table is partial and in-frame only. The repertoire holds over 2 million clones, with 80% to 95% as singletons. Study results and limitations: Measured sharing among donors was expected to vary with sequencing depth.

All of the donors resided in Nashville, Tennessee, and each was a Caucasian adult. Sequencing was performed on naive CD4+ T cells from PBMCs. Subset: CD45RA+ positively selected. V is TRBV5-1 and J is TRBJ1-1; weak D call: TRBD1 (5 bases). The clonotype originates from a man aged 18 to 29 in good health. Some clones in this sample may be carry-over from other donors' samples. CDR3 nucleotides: TGCGCCAGCAGCCTAACGGGACCGATGAACACTGAAGCTTTCTTT. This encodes CASSLTGPMNTEAFF.